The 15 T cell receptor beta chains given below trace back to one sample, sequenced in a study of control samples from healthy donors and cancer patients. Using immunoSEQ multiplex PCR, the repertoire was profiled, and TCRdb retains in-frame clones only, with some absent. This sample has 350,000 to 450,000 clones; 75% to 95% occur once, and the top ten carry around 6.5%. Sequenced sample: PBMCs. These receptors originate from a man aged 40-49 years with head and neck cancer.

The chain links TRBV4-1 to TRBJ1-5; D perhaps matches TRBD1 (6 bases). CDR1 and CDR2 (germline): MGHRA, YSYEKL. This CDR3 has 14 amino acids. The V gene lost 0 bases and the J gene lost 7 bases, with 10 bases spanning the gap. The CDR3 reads CASSQEQGGQPQHF. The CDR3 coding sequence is TGCGCCAGCAGCCAAGAACAGGGTGGACAGCCCCAGCATTTT.

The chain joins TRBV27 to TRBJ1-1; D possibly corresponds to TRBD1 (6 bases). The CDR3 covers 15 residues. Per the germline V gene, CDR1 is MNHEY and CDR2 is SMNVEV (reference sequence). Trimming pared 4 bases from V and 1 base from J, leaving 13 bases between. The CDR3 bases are TGTGCCAGCAGTTCGAACAGGGTCGGGAACACTGAAGCTTTCTTT. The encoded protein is CASSSNRVGNTEAFF.

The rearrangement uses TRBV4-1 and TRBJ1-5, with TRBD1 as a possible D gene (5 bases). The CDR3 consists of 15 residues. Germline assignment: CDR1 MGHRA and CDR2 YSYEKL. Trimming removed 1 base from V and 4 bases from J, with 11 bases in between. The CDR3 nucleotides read TGCGCCAGCAGCCAAGTGTGGGACGTAAATCAGCCCCAGCATTTT. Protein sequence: CASSQVWDVNQPQHF.

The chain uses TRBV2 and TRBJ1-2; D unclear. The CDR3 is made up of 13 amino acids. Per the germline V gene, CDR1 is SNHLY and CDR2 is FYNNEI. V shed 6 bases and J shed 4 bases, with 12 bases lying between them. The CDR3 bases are TGTGCCAGCAGCCCTGGACCTAGCTATGGCTACACCTTC. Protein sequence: CASSPGPSYGYTF.

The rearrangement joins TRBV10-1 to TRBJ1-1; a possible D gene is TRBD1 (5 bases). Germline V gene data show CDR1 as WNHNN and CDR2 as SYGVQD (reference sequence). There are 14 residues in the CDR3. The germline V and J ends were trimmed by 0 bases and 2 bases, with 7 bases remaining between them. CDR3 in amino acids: CASSESTVNTEAFF. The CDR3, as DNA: TGCGCCAGCAGTGAGTCGACAGTAAACACTGAAGCTTTCTTT.

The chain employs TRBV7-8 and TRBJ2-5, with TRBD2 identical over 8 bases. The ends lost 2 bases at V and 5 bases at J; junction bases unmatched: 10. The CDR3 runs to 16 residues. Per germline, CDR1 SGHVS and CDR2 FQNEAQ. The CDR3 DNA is TGTGCCAGCAGCTTATCGCAAAGCGGGGGTGGGGAGACCCAGTACTTC. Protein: CASSLSQSGGGETQYF.

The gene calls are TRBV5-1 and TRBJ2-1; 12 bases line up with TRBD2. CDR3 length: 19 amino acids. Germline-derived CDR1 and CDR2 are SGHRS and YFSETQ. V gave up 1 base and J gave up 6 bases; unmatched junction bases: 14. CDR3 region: CASSLTPTSGRKGSNEQFF. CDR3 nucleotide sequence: TGCGCCAGCAGCTTGACGCCGACTAGCGGGAGAAAGGGGTCCAATGAGCAGTTCTTC. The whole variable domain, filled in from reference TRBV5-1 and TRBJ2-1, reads KAGVTQTPRYLIKTRGQQVTLSCSPISGHRSVSWYQQTPGQGLQFLFEYFSETQRNKGNFPGRFSGRQFSNSRSEMNVSTLELGDSALYLCASSLTPTSGRKGSNEQFFGPGTRLTVL.

The CDR3 region has the DNA TGTGCCAGCAGGGCCACAGGGGACCCCGGGGCCCAGCATTTT. Translated: CASRATGDPGAQHF. The V gene is TRBV28, the J gene TRBJ1-5; TRBD1 matches 7 bases. Trimming took 6 bases from V and 11 from J; bases not matched to a gene: 13. Per germline, CDR1 MDHEN and CDR2 SYDVKM. The CDR3 covers 14 residues.

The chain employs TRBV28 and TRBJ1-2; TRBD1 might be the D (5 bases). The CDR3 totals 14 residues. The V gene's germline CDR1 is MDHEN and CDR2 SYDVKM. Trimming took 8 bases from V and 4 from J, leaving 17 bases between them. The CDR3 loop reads CASGGGVHTYGYTF. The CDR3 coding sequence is TGTGCCAGCGGCGGGGGGGTCCATACCTATGGCTACACCTTC.

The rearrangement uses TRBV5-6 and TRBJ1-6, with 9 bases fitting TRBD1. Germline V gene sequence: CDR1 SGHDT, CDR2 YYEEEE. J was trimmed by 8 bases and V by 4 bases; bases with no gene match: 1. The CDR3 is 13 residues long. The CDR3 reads CASSGDRDSPLHF. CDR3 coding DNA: TGTGCCAGCAGCGGGGACAGGGATTCACCCCTCCACTTT.

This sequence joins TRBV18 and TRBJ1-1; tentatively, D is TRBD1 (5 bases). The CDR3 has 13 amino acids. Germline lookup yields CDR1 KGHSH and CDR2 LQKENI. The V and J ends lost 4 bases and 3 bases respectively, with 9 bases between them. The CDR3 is CASSLVRDTEAFF. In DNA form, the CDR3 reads TGTGCCAGCTCACTCGTCAGGGACACTGAAGCTTTCTTT.

The CDR3, as DNA: TGTGCCTGCGCAAGGGACAGGTTGAACGAGCAGTACTTC. Its translation: CACARDRLNEQYF. The chain has TRBV6-5 and TRBJ2-7; 8 bases line up with TRBD1. This CDR3 spans 13 amino acids. J lost 5 bases, V lost 11 bases, and 11 bases had no gene match. The germline V gene encodes CDR1 MNHEY and CDR2 SVGAGI.

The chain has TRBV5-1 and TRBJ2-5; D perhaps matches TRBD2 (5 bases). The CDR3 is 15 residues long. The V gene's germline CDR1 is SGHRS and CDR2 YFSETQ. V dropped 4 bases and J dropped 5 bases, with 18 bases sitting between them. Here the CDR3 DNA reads TGCGCCAGCAGCCTGACGCCTAGCTTGTGGGAGACCCAGTACTTC. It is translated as CASSLTPSLWETQYF.

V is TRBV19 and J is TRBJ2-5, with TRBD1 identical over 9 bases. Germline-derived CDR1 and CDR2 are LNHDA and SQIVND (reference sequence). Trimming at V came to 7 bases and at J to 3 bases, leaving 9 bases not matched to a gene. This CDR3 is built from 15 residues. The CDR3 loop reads CASTEDRGAKETQYF. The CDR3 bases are TGTGCCAGTACCGAGGACAGGGGAGCCAAAGAGACCCAGTACTTC.

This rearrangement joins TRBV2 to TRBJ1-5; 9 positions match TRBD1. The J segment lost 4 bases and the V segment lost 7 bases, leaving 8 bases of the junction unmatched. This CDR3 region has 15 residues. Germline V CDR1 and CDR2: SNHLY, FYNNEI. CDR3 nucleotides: TGTGCCAGCACCGGGACAGGGTTAAGGAATCAGCCCCAGCATTTT. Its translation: CASTGTGLRNQPQHF.